The 14 T cell receptor beta chains in this list originate from one sample, sequenced in a study of human T cells and chemical hapten exposure. Sample time point: patch test 2, 6 weeks after DPC sensitization. The treatment: therapeutic diphenylcyclopropenone sensitization with weekly scalp DPC. Via MiXCR, TCRdb re-called the RACE reads, giving one row per CDR3 protein. Among approximately 40,000 distinct CDR3 sequences listed, over 3% were seen once. Specimen: whole blood, collected in connection with sensitization to the hapten diphenylcyclopropenone (DPC). These receptor sequences come from a man in his forties with alopecia areata. Some clones in this sample may be carry-over from other donors' samples.

This clonotype has at least ten counts. The chain recombines TRBV7-9 with TRBJ2-3, with 7 bases that match TRBD2. This CDR3 has 17 residues. Germline lookup yields CDR1 SEHNR and CDR2 FQNEAQ (reference sequence). V lost 3 bases, J lost 1 base, and 10 bases stayed unmatched. CDR3 in DNA: TGTGCCAGCAGCTTGGCGACTAGCTGGGACGGCACAGATACGCAGTATTTT. Residues: CASSLATSWDGTDTQYF.

This clonotype was seen at least ten times. The rearrangement uses TRBV20-1 and TRBJ1-1; D gene unclear. Germline V CDR1 and CDR2: DFQATT, SNEGSKA (reference sequence). Trimming stripped 7 bases from V and 0 bases from J, with 12 bases between. The CDR3 loop spans 13 amino acids. The DNA of the CDR3 is TGCAGTGTTCGGGTTGACATGAACACTGAAGCTTTCTTT. It codes for CSVRVDMNTEAFF.

In this sample, this clonotype turned up many times. The rearrangement links TRBV14 to TRBJ2-1; D assignment may be TRBD1 or TRBD2 (6 bases each). The CDR3 covers 19 residues. Germline assignment: CDR1 SGHDN and CDR2 FVKESK. The ends were cut back, 0 bases at V and 2 bases at J, with 20 bases in the middle. DNA of the CDR3: TGTGCCAGCAGCCAAGAAGTTTCGGGGGCCTTGTCAACCTACAATGAGCAGTTCTTC. It translates to CASSQEVSGALSTYNEQFF. Based on the CDR3 plus reference TRBV14 and TRBJ2-1, the full variable domain is EAGVTQFPSHSVIEKGQTVTLRCDPISGHDNLYWYRRVMGKEIKFLLHFVKESKQDESGMPNNRFLAERTGGTYSTLKVQPAELEDSGVYFCASSQEVSGALSTYNEQFFGPGTRLTVL.

In this sample, this clonotype turned up many times. V and J are TRBV28 and TRBJ2-3; TRBD2 might be the D (6 bases). The CDR3 covers 16 residues. Germline V gene lookup returns CDR1 MDHEN and CDR2 SYDVKM. V was pared by 7 bases and J by 2 bases, with 19 bases between. CDR3 DNA: TGTGCCAGCACCATTTTTAGGGGAGGTAACACAGATACGCAGTATTTT. Amino acid sequence: CASTIFRGGNTDTQYF.

This clonotype was counted ten times or more. V and J are TRBV10-3 and TRBJ2-4, with 7 bases fitting TRBD1. V was clipped by 0 bases and J by 2 bases; unmatched bases: 7. The CDR3 runs to 17 residues. CDR1 and CDR2 (germline): ENHRY, SYGVKD. CDR3 sequence (DNA): TGTGCCATCAGTGAGTCGATCCCGACAGGGACCAAAAACATTCAGTACTTC. Its protein product is CAISESIPTGTKNIQYF.

The CDR3 reads CASSLDQGSGANVLTF. DNA of the CDR3: TGTGCCAGCAGCTTAGATCAGGGGTCCGGGGCCAACGTCCTGACTTTC. The rearrangement links TRBV7-9 to TRBJ2-6; weak D call: TRBD1 (6 bases). CDR1 SEHNR and CDR2 FQNEAQ come from the germline V gene (reference sequence). V shed 1 base and J shed 4 bases, with 11 bases lying between them. The CDR3 runs 16 residues.

This clonotype appeared many times. The rearrangement joins TRBV9 to TRBJ2-1; D may be TRBD2 (6 bases). V dropped 4 bases and J dropped 2 bases, with 19 bases sitting between them. Germline CDR1 and CDR2: SGDLS and YYNGEE. The CDR3 totals 17 residues. The CDR3 loop is CASSPRDFSTPYNEQFF. The CDR3 coding sequence is TGTGCCAGCAGCCCCCGGGACTTTTCCACCCCCTACAATGAGCAGTTCTTC.

This clonotype was counted at least ten times. V gene TRBV12-3 or TRBV12-4 combines with J gene TRBJ2-7; D gene uncertain. This CDR3 spans 14 amino acids. The V gene lost 1 base and the J gene lost 7 bases, with 14 bases spanning the gap. CDR3 amino acids: CASSLGSPHGEQYF. DNA for the CDR3: TGTGCCAGCAGTTTAGGATCCCCTCACGGAGAGCAGTACTTC.

This clonotype was detected ten times or more. The rearrangement joins TRBV20-1 to TRBJ1-6; D gene uncertain. CDR1 and CDR2 (germline): DFQATT, SNEGSKA (reference sequence). The V and J ends lost 3 bases and 8 bases respectively, with 8 bases between them. The CDR3 totals 12 residues. Here the CDR3 reads CSARKLDSPLHF. The CDR3 DNA is TGCAGTGCTAGGAAACTGGATTCACCCCTCCACTTT.

The V call is TRBV19, the J call TRBJ2-7; perhaps D is TRBD1 or TRBD2 (5 bases each). The CDR3 covers 14 residues. The V end lost 4 bases, the J end lost 3 bases, and 13 bases lay between the germline ends. Germline V gene lookup returns CDR1 LNHDA and CDR2 SQIVND (reference sequence). The CDR3 here is CASSTPGRNYEQYF. In DNA, the CDR3 is TGTGCCAGTAGTACGCCGGGACGGAACTACGAGCAGTACTTC.

This sequence joins TRBV2 and TRBJ1-2; TRBD1 matches at 7 bases. This CDR3 has 13 amino acids. The V segment lost 4 bases and the J segment 8 bases; nucleotides outside the gene matches: 7. CDR1 is SNHLY, CDR2 FYNNEI, per germline. CDR3 sequence (DNA): TGTGCCAGCAGTGCACAGGGGCAAGTAGGCTACACCTTC. Protein: CASSAQGQVGYTF.

In its sample, this clonotype was seen many times. The chain recombines TRBV7-2 with TRBJ1-6; TRBD1 is a possible D gene (5 bases). The V and J ends lost 6 bases and 0 bases respectively, with 15 bases between them. Germline V CDR1 and CDR2: SGHTA, FQGNSA. The CDR3 loop spans 17 amino acids. CDR3 DNA sequence: TGTGCCAGCAGTCTGGGGGGGGTGAGCTCCTATAATTCACCCCTCCACTTT. Amino acids: CASSLGGVSSYNSPLHF.

This clonotype has at least ten counts. The chain links TRBV6-5 to TRBJ1-1, with 10 bases lining up with TRBD1. The V segment lost 6 bases and the J segment 0 bases; nucleotides outside the gene matches: 4. From germline, CDR1 is MNHEY and CDR2 SVGAGI. CDR3 length equals 15 residues. The DNA for the CDR3 is TGTGCCAGCAGCAGACAGGGGGCGTTGAACACTGAAGCTTTCTTT. This translates into CASSRQGALNTEAFF.

At least ten counts were recorded for this clonotype. V usage is TRBV5-4 and J usage is TRBJ2-5, with D perhaps being TRBD1 or TRBD2 (6 bases each). Per germline, CDR1 SGHNT and CDR2 YYREEE (reference sequence). CDR3 length: 15 residues. V was trimmed by 3 bases and J by 5 bases, leaving 17 bases between them. CDR3 sequence reads: CASSYGGSALETQYF. CDR3 nucleotides: TGTGCCAGCAGCTACGGGGGCTCGGCTCTGGAGACCCAGTACTTC.